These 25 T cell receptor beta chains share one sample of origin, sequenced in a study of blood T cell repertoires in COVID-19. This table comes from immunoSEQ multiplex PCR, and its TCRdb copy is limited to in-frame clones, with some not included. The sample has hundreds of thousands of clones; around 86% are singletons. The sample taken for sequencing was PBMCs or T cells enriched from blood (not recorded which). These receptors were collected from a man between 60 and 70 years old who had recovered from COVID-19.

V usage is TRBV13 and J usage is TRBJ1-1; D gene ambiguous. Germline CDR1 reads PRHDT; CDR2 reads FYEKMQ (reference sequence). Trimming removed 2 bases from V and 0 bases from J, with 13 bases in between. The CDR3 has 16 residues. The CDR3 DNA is TGTGCCAGCAGCTTATACGGCGAGGCAATGAACACTGAAGCTTTCTTT. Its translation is CASSLYGEAMNTEAFF.

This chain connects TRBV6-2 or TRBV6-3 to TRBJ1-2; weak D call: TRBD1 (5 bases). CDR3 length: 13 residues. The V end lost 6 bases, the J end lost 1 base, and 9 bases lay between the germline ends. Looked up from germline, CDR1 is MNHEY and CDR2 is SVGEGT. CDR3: CASSRDFNYGYTF. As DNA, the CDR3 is TGTGCCAGCAGCCGGGACTTTAACTATGGCTACACCTTC.

CDR3 residues: CASSLQGAGANNSPLHF. CDR3 nucleotides: TGTGCCAGCAGCTTACAGGGGGCGGGGGCTAATAATTCACCCCTCCACTTT. The V gene is TRBV7-2, the J gene TRBJ1-6; 8 bases fit TRBD1. CDR3 size: 17 residues. The germline V gene encodes CDR1 SGHTA and CDR2 FQGNSA. Trimming removed 2 bases from V and 5 bases from J; junction bases left unmatched: 8.

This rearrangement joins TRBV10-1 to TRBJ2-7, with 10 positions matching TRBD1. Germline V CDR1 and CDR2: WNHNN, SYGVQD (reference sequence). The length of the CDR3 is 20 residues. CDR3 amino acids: CATSSSISTGQGIKYHEQYF. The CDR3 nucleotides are TGCGCAACCAGCAGTTCGATAAGTACGGGACAGGGGATAAAATACCACGAGCAGTACTTC.

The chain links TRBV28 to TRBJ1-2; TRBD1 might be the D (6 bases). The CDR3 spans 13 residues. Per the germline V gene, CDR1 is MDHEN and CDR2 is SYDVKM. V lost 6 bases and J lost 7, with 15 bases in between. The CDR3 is CASRRQGIGGYTF. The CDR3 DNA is TGTGCCAGCAGGCGTCAGGGGATCGGTGGCTACACCTTC.

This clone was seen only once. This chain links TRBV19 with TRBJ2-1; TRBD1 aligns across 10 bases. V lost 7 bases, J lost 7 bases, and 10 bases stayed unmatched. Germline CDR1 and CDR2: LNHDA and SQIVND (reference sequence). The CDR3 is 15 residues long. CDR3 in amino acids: CASTSWGQGWNEQFF. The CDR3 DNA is TGTGCCAGTACCTCATGGGGACAGGGGTGGAATGAGCAGTTCTTC. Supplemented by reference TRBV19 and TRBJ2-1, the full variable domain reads DGGITQSPKYLFRKEGQNVTLSCEQNLNHDAMYWYRQDPGQGLRLIYYSQIVNDFQKGDIAEGYSVSREKKESFPLTVTSAQKNPTAFYLCASTSWGQGWNEQFFGPGTRLTVL.

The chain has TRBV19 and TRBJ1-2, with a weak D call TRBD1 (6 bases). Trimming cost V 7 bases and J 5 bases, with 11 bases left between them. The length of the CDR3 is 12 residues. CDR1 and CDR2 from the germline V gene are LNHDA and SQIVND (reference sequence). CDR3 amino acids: CASKRDTYGYTF. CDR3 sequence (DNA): TGTGCCAGTAAAAGGGACACTTATGGCTACACCTTC.

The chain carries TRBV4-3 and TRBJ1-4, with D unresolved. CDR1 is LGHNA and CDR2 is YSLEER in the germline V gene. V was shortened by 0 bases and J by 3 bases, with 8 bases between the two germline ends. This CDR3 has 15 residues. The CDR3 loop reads CASSQDIRSNEKLFF. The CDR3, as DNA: TGCGCCAGCAGCCAAGATATTCGGTCTAATGAAAAACTGTTTTTT.

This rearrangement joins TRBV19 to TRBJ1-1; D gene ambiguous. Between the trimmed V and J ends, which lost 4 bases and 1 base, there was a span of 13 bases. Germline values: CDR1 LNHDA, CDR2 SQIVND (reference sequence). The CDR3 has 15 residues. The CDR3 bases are TGTGCCAGTAGTACCTTCGAAACAGCGAACACTGAAGCTTTCTTT. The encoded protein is CASSTFETANTEAFF.

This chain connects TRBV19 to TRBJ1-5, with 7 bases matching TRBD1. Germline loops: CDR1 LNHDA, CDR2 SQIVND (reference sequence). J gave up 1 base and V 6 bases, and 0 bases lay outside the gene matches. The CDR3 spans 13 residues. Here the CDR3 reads CASRGQSNQPQHF. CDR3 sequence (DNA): TGTGCCAGTAGGGGACAGAGCAATCAGCCCCAGCATTTT.

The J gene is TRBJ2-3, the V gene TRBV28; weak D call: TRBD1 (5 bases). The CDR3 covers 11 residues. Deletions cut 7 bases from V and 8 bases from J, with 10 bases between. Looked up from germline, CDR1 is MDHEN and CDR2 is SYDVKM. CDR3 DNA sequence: TGTGCCAGCAACGACCAGGGTACGCAGTATTTT. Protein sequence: CASNDQGTQYF.

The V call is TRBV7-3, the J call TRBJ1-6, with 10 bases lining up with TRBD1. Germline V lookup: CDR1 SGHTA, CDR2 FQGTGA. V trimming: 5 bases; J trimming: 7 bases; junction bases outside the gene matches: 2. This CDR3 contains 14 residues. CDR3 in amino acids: CASSQGQGNSPLHF. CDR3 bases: TGTGCCAGCAGCCAGGGACAGGGGAATTCACCCCTCCACTTT.

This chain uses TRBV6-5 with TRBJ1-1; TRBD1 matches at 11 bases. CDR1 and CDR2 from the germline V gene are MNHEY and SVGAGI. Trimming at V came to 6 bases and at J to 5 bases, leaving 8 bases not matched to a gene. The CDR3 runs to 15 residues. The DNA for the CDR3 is TGTGCCAGCAGAAAGGACAGGGGGCATGAGACTGAAGCTTTCTTT. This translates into CASRKDRGHETEAFF.

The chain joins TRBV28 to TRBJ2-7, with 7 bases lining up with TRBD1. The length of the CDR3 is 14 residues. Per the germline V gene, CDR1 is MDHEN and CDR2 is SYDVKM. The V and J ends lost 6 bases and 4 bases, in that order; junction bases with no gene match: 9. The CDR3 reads CASSLPGQTYEQYF. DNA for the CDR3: TGTGCCAGCAGCCTCCCGGGACAGACTTACGAGCAGTACTTC.

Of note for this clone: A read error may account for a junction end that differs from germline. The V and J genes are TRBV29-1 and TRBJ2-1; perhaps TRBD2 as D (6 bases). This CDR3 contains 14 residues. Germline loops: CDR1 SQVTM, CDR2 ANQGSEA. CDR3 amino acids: CSAAGGSSYNAQFF. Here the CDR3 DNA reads TGCAGCGCCGCCGGGGGAAGCTCCTACAATGCGCAGTTCTTC.

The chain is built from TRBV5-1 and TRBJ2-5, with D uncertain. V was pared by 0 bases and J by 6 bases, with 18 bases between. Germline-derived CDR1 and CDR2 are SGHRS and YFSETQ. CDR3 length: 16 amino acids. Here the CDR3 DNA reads TGCGCCAGCAGCTTGGTGGCCGATCATCAGGCCAAGACCCAGTACTTC. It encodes CASSLVADHQAKTQYF.

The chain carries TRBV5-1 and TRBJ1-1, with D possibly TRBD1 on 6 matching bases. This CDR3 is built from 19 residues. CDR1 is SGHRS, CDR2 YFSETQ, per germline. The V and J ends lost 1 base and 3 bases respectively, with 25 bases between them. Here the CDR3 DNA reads TGCGCCAGCAGCTTGCCAGATTCGAGACAGGTTCTTTTACACACTGAAGCTTTCTTT. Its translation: CASSLPDSRQVLLHTEAFF.

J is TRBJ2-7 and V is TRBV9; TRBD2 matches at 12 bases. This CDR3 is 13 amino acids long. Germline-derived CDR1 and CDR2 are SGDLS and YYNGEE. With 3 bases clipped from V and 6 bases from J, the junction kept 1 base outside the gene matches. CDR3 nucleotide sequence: TGTGCCAGCAGCGCGGGACTAGCGGGCGAGCAGTACTTC. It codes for CASSAGLAGEQYF.

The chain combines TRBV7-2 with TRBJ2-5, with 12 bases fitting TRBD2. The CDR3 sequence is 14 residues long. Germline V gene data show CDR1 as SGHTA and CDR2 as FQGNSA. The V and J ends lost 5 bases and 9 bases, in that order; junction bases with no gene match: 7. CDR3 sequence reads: CASSPGTSGSPQYF. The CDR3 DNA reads TGTGCCAGCAGCCCGGGGACTAGCGGGTCCCCCCAGTACTTC.

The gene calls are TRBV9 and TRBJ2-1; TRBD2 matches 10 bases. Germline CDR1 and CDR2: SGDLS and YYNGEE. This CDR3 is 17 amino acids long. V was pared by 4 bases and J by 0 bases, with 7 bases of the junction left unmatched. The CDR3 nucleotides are TGTGCCAGCAGCCCTTCGCCTAGCGGGGGCTCCTACAATGAGCAGTTCTTC. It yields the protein CASSPSPSGGSYNEQFF.

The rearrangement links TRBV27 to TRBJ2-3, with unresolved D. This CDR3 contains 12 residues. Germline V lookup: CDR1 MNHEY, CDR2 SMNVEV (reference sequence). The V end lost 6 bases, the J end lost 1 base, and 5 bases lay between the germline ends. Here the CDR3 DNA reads TGTGCCAGCAGGTCTCGCACAGATACGCAGTATTTT. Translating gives CASRSRTDTQYF.

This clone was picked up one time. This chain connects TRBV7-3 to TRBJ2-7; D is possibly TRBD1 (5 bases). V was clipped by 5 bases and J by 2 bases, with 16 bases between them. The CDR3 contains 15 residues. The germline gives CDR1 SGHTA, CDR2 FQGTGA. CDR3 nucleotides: TGTGCCAGCAGCCTCGAGGCCGGACAAGCCTACGAGCAGTACTTC. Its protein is CASSLEAGQAYEQYF. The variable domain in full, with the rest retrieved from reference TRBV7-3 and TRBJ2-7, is GAGVSQTPSNKVTEKGKYVELRCDPISGHTALYWYRQSLGQGPEFLIYFQGTGAADDSGLPNDRFFAVRPEGSVSTLKIQRTERGDSAVYLCASSLEAGQAYEQYFGPGTRLTVT.

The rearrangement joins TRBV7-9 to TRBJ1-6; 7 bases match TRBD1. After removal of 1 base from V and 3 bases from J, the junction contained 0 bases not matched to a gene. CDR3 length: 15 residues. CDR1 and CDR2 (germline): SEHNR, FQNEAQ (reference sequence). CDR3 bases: TGTGCCAGCAGCTTAGACAGGGGCTATAATTCACCCCTCCACTTT. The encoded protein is CASSLDRGYNSPLHF.

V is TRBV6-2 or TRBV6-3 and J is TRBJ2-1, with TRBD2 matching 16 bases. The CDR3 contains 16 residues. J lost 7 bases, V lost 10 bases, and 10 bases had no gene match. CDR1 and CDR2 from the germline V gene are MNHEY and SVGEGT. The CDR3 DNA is TGTGCCATCAGCCCGGGACTAGCGGGAGGGCGGAATGAGCAGTTCTTC. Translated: CAISPGLAGGRNEQFF.

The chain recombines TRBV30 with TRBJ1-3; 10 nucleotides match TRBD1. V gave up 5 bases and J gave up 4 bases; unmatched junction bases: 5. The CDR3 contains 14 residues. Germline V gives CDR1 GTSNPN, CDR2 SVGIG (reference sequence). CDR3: CAWLRDRGGNTIYF. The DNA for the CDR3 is TGTGCCTGGCTACGGGACAGGGGAGGAAACACCATATATTTT.